This is a list of T cell receptor beta chains from one sample in a study of cytotoxic CD8 clonotypes in ibrutinib-treated CLL. Generated by immunoSEQ multiplex PCR, the TCRdb table keeps only in-frame clones and is missing some. This table holds around 150,000 clones, 70% to 85% found once. Sequences were derived from PBMCs, sampled after 12 months of ibrutinib treatment. The receptor source for this set is a human donor with chronic lymphocytic leukemia. Both conserved end residues are part of each CDR3. A D gene is named only where the DNA matches it firmly. For some rows the clone size is stated as once, few or many, or as a class when expanded; others skip it.

TRBV19	NA	NA	TRBJ2-7	TGTGCCAGTAGTATTGGCAGGGGCTCCGAGCAGTACTTC	CASSIGRGSEQYF
TRBV6-1	NA	few	TRBJ1-5	TGTGCCAGCAGTGACGGGTATAGCAATCAGCCCCAGCATTTT	CASSDGYSNQPQHF
TRBV28	TRBD1	NA	TRBJ1-5	TGTGCCAGCAGTTTATCTGGGACAGGGGTCGGCATAGGCAATCAGCCCCAGCATTTT	CASSLSGTGVGIGNQPQHF
TRBV11-3	TRBD2	NA	TRBJ2-3	TGTGCCAGCAGCCACAGCGGGAGGGGGAGCACAGATACGCAGTATTTT	CASSHSGRGSTDTQYF
TRBV7-9	NA	once	TRBJ2-7	TGTGCCAGCAGCCCGCCCGTGGGCTACGAGCAGTACTTC	CASSPPVGYEQYF
TRBV9	TRBD1	NA	TRBJ1-2	TGTGCCAGCAGCGTAGATTGGGACAGGGGGCGCGGCTACACCTTC	CASSVDWDRGRGYTF
TRBV28	TRBD1	NA	TRBJ2-7	TGTGCCAGCAGTCCACAGGGGCCGTTCTCCTACGAGCAGTACTTC	CASSPQGPFSYEQYF
TRBV19	NA	NA	TRBJ1-2	TGTGCCAGTAGACCCATTGAGGGGGACGGATATGGCTACACCTTC	CASRPIEGDGYGYTF
TRBV29-1	TRBD1	NA	TRBJ2-2	TGCAGCGTTTACCCGGGACAGGGACCGAACACCGGGGAGCTGTTTTTT	CSVYPGQGPNTGELFF
TRBV7-2	NA	NA	TRBJ2-7	TGTGCCAGCAGCACCTCACGGGGCTACGAGCAGTACTTC	CASSTSRGYEQYF
TRBV7-5	NA	once	TRBJ1-4	TGTGTCAGAAGCTTAGCGGCGGGGCCTCGGGGAGAAAAACTGTTTTTT	CVRSLAAGPRGEKLFF
TRBV28	NA	NA	TRBJ2-6	TGTGCCAGCGGACTGCCCATCGGCTCTGGGGCCAACGTCCTGACTTTC	CASGLPIGSGANVLTF
TRBV9	TRBD2	NA	TRBJ2-1	TGTGCCAGCAGCGTAGCTACGAGCGGGGGCTACAATGAGCAGTTCTTC	CASSVATSGGYNEQFF
TRBV28	NA	NA	TRBJ1-1	TGTGCCAGCAGCCCCGGGTCGCTAAGCCTGTTCTTT	CASSPGSLSLFF
TRBV7-3	TRBD1	NA	TRBJ2-2	TGTGCCAGCAGCCCCTGGGACAGGAACACCGGGGAGCTGTTTTTT	CASSPWDRNTGELFF
TRBV5-1	TRBD1	NA	TRBJ2-7	TGCGCCAGCAGCTTACAGGGGGCCACCTACTACGAGCAGTACTTC	CASSLQGATYYEQYF
TRBV4-3	TRBD2	NA	TRBJ2-5	TGCGCCAGCAGCCAATCGGGAGGCGGCACAGCACAAGAGACCCAGTACTTC	CASSQSGGGTAQETQYF